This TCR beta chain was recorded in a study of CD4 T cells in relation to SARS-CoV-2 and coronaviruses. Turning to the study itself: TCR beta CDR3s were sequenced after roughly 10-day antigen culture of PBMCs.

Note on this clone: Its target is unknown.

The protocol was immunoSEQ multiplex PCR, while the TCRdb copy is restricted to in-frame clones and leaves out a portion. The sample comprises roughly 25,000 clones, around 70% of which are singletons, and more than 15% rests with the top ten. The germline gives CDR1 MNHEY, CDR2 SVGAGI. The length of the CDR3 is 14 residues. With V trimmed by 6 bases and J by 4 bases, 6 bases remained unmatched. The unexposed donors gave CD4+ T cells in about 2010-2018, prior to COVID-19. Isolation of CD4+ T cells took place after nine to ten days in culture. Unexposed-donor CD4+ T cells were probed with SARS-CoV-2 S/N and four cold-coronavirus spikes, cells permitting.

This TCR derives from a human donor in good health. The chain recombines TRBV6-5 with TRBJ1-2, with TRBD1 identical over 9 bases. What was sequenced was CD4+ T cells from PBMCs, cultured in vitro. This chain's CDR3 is CASSRTGEGYGYTF. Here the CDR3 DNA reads TGTGCCAGCAGCAGGACAGGGGAGGGCTATGGCTACACCTTC.